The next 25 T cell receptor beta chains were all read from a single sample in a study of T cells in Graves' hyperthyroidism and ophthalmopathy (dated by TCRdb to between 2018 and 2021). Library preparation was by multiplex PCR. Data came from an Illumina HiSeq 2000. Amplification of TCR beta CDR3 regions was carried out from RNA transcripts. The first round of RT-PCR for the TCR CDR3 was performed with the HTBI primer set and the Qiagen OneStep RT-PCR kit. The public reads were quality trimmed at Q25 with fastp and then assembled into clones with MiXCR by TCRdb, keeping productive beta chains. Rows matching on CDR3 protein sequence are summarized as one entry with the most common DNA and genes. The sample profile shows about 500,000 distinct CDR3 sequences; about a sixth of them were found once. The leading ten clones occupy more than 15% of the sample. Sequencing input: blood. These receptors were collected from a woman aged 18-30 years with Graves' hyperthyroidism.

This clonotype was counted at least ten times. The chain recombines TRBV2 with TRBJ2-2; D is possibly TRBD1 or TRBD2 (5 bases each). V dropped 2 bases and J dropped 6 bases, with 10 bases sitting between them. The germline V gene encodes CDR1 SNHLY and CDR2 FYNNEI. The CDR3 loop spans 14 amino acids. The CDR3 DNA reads TGTGCCAGCAGTGAATGGGGGTCGGCCGGGGAGCTGTTTTTT. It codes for CASSEWGSAGELFF.

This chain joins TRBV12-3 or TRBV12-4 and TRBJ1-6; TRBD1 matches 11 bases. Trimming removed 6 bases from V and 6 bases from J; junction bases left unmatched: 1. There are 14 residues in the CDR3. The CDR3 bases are TGTGCCAGCAGCGGACAGGGGGCTAATTCACCCCTCCACTTT. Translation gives CASSGQGANSPLHF.

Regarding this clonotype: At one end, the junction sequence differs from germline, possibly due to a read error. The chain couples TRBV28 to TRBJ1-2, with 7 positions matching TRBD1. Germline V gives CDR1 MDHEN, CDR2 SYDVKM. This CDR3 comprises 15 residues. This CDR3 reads CTSSFSGQLRYGYTF. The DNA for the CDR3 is TGTACCAGCAGTTTTTCGGGACAGCTCCGCTATGGCTACACCTTC.

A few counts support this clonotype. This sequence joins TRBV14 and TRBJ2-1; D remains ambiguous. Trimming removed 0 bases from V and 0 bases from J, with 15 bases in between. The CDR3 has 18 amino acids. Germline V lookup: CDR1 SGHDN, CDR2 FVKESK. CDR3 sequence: CASSQEAFSFRSYNEQFF. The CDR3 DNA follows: TGTGCCAGCAGCCAAGAGGCTTTTAGCTTCCGCTCCTACAATGAGCAGTTCTTC. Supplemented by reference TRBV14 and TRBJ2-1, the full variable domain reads EAGVTQFPSHSVIEKGQTVTLRCDPISGHDNLYWYRRVMGKEIKFLLHFVKESKQDESGMPNNRFLAERTGGTYSTLKVQPAELEDSGVYFCASSQEAFSFRSYNEQFFGPGTRLTVL.

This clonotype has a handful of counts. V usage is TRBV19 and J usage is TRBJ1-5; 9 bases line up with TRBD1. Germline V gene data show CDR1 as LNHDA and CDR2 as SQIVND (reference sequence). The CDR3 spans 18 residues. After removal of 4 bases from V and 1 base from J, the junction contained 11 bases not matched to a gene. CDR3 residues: CASSTEGNRGRSNQPQHF. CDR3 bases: TGTGCCAGTAGTACCGAGGGAAACAGGGGGCGAAGCAATCAGCCCCAGCATTTT. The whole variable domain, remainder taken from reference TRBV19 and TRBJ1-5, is DGGITQSPKYLFRKEGQNVTLSCEQNLNHDAMYWYRQDPGQGLRLIYYSQIVNDFQKGDIAEGYSVSREKKESFPLTVTSAQKNPTAFYLCASSTEGNRGRSNQPQHFGDGTRLSIL.

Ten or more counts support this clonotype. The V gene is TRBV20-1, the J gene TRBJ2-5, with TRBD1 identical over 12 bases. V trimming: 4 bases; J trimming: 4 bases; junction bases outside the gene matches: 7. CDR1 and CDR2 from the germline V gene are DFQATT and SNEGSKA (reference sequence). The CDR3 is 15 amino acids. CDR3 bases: TGCAGTGCTAACCGGGACAGGGGGCTGGGAGAGACCCAGTACTTC. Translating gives CSANRDRGLGETQYF.

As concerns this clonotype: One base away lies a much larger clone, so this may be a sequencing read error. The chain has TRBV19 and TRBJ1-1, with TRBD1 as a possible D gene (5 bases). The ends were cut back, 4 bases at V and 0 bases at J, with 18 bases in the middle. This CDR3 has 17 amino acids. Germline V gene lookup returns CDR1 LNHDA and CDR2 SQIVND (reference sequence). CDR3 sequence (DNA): TGTGCCAGTAGTACGGGGGGAATCCTTACGATGAACACTGAAGCTTTCTTT. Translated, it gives CASSTGGILTMNTEAFF.

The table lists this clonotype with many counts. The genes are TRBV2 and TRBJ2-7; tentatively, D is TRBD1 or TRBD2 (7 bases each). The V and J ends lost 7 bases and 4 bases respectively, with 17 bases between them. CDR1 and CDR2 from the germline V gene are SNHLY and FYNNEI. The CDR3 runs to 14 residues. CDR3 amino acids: CASNVQGGTYEQYF. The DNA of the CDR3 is TGTGCCAGCAATGTCCAGGGGGGGACGTACGAGCAGTACTTC.

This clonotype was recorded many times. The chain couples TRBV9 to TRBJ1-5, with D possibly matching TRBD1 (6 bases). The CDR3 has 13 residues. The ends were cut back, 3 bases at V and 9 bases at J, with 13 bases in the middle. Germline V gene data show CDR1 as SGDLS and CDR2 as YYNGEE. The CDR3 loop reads CASSGTAAGPQHF. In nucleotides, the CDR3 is TGTGCCAGCAGCGGGACAGCAGCGGGGCCCCAGCATTTT.

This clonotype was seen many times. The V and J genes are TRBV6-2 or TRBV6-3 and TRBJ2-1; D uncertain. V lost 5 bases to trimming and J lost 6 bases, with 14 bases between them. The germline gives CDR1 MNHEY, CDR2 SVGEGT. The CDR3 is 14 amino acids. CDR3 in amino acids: CASSLMVDGNEQFF. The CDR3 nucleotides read TGTGCCAGCAGTCTGATGGTTGATGGCAATGAGCAGTTCTTC.

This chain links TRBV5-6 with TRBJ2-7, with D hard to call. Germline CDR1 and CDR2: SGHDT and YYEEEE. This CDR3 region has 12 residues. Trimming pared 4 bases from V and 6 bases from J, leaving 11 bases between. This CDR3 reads CASSAQIREQYF. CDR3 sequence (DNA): TGTGCCAGCAGCGCCCAGATTCGCGAGCAGTACTTC. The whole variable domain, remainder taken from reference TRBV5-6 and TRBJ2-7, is DAGVTQSPTHLIKTRGQQVTLRCSPKSGHDTVSWYQQALGQGPQFIFQYYEEEERQRGNFPDRFSGHQFPNYSSELNVNALLLGDSALYLCASSAQIREQYFGPGTRLTVT.

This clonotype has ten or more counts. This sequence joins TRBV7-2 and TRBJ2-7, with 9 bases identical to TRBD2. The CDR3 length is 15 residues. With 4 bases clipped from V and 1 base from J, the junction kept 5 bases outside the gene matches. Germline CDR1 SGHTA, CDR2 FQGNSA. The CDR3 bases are TGTGCCAGCAGCTCACTAGCGGGCCTATCCTACGAGCAGTACTTC. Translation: CASSSLAGLSYEQYF.

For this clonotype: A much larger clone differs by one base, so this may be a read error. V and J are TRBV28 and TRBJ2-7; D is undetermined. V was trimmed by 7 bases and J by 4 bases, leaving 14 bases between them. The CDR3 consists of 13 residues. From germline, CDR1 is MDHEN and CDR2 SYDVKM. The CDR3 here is CASTSSRSYEQYF. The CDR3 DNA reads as TGTGCCAGCACCTCAAGTAGGTCTTACGAGCAGTACTTC.

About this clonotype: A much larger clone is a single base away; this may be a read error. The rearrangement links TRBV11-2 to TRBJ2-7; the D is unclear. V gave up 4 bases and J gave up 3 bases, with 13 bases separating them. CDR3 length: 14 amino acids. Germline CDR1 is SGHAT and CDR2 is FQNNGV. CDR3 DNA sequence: TGTGCCAGCAGCTCGACACTGGGGAACTACGAGCAGTACTTC. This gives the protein CASSSTLGNYEQYF.

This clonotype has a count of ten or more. The CDR3 DNA sequence: TGTGCCAGCAGCGTCGGACGGCTGGGGAACACTGAAGCTTTCTTT. It encodes CASSVGRLGNTEAFF. This chain connects TRBV2 to TRBJ1-1; D gene ambiguous. Germline V gene lookup returns CDR1 SNHLY and CDR2 FYNNEI. The CDR3 is 15 residues long. Trimming took off 6 bases at V and 1 base at J, with 15 bases between the two ends.

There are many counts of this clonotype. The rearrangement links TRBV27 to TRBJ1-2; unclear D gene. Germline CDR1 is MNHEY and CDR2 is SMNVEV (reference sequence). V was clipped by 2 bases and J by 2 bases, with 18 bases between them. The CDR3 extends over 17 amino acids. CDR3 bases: TGTGCCAGCAGTTTAACCCCCCGCGGGTCTAAAAACTATGGCTACACCTTC. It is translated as CASSLTPRGSKNYGYTF.

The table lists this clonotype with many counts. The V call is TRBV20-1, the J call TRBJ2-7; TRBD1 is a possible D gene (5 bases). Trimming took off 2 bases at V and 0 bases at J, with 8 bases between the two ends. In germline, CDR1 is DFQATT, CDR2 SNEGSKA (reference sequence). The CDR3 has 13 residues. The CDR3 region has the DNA TGCAGTGCTAGACAGGGAATCTCCTACGAGCAGTACTTC. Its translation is CSARQGISYEQYF.

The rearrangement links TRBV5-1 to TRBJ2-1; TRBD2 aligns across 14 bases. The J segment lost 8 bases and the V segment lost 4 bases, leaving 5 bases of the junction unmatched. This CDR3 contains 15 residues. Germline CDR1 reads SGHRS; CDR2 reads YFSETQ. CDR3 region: CASSVGLAGEDEQFF. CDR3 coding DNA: TGCGCCAGCAGCGTGGGACTAGCGGGAGAGGATGAGCAGTTCTTC. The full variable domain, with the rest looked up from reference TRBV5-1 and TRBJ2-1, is KAGVTQTPRYLIKTRGQQVTLSCSPISGHRSVSWYQQTPGQGLQFLFEYFSETQRNKGNFPGRFSGRQFSNSRSEMNVSTLELGDSALYLCASSVGLAGEDEQFFGPGTRLTVL.

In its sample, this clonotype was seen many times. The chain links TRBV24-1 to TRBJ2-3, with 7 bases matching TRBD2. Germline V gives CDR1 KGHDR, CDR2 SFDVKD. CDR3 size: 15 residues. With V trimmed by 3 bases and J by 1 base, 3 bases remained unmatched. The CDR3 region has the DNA TGTGCCACCAGTGATCCTAGCGGAGGCACAGATACGCAGTATTTT. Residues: CATSDPSGGTDTQYF.

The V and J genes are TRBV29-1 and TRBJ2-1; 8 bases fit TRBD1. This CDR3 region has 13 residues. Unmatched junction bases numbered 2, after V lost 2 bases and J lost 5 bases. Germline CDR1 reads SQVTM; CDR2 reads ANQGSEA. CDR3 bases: TGCAGCGTTGAACCCAGGGGGCACAATGAGCAGTTCTTC. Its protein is CSVEPRGHNEQFF.

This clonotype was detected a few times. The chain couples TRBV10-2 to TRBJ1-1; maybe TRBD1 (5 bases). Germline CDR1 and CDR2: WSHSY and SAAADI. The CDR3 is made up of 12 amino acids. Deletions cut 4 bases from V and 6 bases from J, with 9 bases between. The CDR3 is CASSVRGAEAFF. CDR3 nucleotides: TGCGCCAGCAGTGTGCGGGGCGCTGAAGCTTTCTTT.

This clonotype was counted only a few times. As DNA, the CDR3 is TGCGCCAGCAGATCCGAGTTGTGGAACACCGGGGAGCTGTTTTTT. This sequence encodes CASRSELWNTGELFF. This chain connects TRBV5-1 to TRBJ2-2; D is uncertain. Germline-derived CDR1 and CDR2 are SGHRS and YFSETQ. V lost 5 bases, J lost 1 base, and 12 bases lay in between. The CDR3 runs 15 residues.

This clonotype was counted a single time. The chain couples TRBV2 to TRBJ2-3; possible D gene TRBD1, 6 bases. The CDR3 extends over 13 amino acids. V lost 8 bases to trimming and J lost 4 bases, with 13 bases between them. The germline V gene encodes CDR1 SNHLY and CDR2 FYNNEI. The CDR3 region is CASRTGFADTQYF. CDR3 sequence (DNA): TGTGCCAGCCGAACAGGGTTTGCAGATACGCAGTATTTT.

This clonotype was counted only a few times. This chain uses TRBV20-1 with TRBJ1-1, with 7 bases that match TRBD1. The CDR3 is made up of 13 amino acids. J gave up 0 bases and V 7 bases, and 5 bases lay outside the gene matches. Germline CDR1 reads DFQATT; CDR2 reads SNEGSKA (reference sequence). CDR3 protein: CSDQTGMNTEAFF. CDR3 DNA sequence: TGCAGTGACCAGACAGGGATGAACACTGAAGCTTTCTTT.

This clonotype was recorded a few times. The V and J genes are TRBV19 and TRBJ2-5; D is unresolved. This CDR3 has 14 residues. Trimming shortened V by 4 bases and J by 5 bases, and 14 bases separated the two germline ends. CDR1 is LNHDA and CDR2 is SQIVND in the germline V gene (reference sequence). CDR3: CASSTGRIEETQYF. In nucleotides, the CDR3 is TGTGCCAGTAGTACCGGTCGAATAGAGGAGACCCAGTACTTC.